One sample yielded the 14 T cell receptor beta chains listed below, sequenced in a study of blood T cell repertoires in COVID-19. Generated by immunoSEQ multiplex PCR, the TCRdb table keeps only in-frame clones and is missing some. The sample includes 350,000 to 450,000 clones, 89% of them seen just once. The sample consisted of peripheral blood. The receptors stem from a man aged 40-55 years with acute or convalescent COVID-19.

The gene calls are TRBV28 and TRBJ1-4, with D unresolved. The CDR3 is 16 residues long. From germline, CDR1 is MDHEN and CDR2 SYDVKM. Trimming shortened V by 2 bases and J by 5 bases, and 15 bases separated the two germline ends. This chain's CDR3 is CASSLGFVQTNEKLFF. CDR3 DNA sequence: TGTGCCAGCAGTTTAGGATTTGTACAGACAAATGAAAAACTGTTTTTT.

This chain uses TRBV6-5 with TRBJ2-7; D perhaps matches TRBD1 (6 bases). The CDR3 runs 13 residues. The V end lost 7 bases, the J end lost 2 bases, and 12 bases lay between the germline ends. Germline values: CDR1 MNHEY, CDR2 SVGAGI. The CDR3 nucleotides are TGTGCCAGCAAGGGGGACGGACCCTACGAGCAGTACTTC. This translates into CASKGDGPYEQYF.

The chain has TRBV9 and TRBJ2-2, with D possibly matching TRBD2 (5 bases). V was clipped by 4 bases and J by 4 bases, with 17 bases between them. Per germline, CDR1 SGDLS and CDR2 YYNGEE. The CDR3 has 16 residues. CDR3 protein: CASSIASRVGTGELFF. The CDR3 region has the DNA TGTGCCAGCAGCATAGCGTCCCGGGTGGGCACCGGGGAGCTGTTTTTT.

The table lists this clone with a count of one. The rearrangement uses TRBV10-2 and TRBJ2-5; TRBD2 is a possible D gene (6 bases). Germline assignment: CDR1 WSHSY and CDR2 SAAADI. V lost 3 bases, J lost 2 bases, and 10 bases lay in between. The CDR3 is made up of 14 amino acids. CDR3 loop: CASSDGGVQETQYF. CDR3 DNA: TGCGCCAGCAGTGACGGAGGGGTACAAGAGACCCAGTACTTC.

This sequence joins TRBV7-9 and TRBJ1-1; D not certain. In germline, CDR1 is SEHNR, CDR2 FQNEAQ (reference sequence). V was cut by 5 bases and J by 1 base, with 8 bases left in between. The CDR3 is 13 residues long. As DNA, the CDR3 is TGTGCCAGCAGCCCCGGGTCGAACACTGAAGCTTTCTTT. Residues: CASSPGSNTEAFF.

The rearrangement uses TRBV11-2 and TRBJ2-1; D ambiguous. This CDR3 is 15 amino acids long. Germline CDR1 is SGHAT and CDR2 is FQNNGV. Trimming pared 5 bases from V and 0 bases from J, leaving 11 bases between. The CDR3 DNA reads TGTGCCAGCAGCCCGTATGGCAGCTCCTACAATGAGCAGTTCTTC. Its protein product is CASSPYGSSYNEQFF.

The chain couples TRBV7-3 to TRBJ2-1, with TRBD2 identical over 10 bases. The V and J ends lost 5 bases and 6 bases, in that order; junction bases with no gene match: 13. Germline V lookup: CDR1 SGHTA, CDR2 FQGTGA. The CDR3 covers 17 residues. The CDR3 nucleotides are TGTGCCAGCAGCCCCCGCGATGGAGCGGGAGGGCCCAATGAGCAGTTCTTC. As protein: CASSPRDGAGGPNEQFF.

CDR3: CASSKALGPIQETQYF. As DNA, the CDR3 is TGTGCCAGCAGCAAAGCGCTGGGGCCGATACAAGAGACCCAGTACTTC. The J gene is TRBJ2-5, the V gene TRBV21-1; the DNA was not compared with TRBD1, the D call given in the table. TRBV21-1 is a pseudogene. This CDR3 contains 16 residues.

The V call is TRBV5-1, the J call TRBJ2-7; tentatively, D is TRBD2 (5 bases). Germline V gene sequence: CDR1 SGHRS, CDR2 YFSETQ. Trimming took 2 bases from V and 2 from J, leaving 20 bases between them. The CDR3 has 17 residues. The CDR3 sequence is CASSLRVPGNPPYEQYF. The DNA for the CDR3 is TGCGCCAGCAGCTTAAGAGTCCCGGGGAACCCCCCCTACGAGCAGTACTTC.

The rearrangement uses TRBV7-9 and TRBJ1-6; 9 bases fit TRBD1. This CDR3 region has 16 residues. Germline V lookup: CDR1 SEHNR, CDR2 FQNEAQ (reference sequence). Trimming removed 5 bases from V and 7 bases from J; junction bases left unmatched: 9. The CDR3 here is CASSRDRVGPNSPLHF. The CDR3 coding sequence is TGTGCCAGCAGCCGGGACAGGGTGGGTCCCAATTCACCCCTCCACTTT.

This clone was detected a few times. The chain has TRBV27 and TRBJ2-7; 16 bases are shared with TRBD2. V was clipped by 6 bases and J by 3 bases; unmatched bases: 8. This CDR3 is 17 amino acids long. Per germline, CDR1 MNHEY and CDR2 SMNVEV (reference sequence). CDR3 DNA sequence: TGTGCCAGCAGCGCCGGGACTAGCGGGGGGGCCATCTACGAGCAGTACTTC. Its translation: CASSAGTSGGAIYEQYF.

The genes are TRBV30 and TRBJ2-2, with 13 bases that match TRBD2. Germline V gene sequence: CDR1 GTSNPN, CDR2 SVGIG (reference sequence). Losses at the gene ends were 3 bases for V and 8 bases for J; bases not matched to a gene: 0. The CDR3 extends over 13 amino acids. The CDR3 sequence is CAWRGLAGGELFF. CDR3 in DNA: TGTGCCTGGAGGGGACTAGCGGGGGGGGAGCTGTTTTTT.

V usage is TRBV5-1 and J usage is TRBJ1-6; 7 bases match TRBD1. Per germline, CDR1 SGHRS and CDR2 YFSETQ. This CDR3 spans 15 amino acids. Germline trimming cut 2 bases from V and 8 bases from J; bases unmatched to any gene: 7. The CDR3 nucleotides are TGCGCCAGCAGCTTCGACAGGGTTAGGGATTCACCCCTCCACTTT. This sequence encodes CASSFDRVRDSPLHF.

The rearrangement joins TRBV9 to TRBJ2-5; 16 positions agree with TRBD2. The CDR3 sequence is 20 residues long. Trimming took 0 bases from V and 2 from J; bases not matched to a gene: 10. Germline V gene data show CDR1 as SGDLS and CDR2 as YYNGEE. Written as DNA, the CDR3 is TGTGCCAGCAGCGTAGATTGGACCGGGACTAGCGGGGGGGCTCAAGAGACCCAGTACTTC. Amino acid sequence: CASSVDWTGTSGGAQETQYF.